This T cell receptor (beta chain) was identified during a study of T cells after yellow fever vaccination. The overall study: The SMART-Seq v4 Ultra Low Input method served to prepare the low-cell-number fractions.

In this sample, this clonotype turned up a few times. Its antigen is still unknown. This CDR3 contains 14 residues. V was pared by 7 bases and J by 6 bases, with 8 bases of the junction left unmatched. As TCR cDNA was made by 5'RACE template switching, a universal primer site and UMIs were added. TCRdb reprocessed the 5' RACE reads with MiXCR, giving one entry per CDR3 protein. The table lists about 170,000 distinct CDR3 sequences, roughly 9.6% of them singletons. The study, taken as a whole, reports: Repertoires sorted by FACS could include abundant clonotypes that are contaminants from the bulk population. The booster response re-showed most primary clones: approximately 95% CD4, more than 70% CD8.

This sequence originates from a man between 18 and 35 years old who received the YFV17D yellow fever vaccine. The specimen comprised CD8+ T cells sorted from PBMCs, sampled 15 days after the yellow fever booster vaccination. The V gene is TRBV12-3 or TRBV12-4, the J gene TRBJ2-2; 7 nucleotides line up with TRBD1. CDR3 sequence: CASTLTGVAGELFF. CDR3 in DNA: TGTGCCAGCACCCTAACAGGGGTCGCCGGGGAGCTGTTTTTT.